This section outlines one T cell receptor beta chain sequence together with its context. The target antigen is unknown. cDNA molecules carried unique molecular identifiers, and template switching added a universal primer site. Each CDR3 protein is one row after TCRdb ran MiXCR on the 5' RACE reads. The table lists 200,000 to 250,000 distinct CDR3 sequences, roughly 7% of them singletons, with more than 3% in the top ten. This sample is part of a study of identical twins. Study-wide results and limits: Memory repertoires showed no such pattern, whereas abundant cord blood beta clonotypes carried fewer insertions. The same donors were not followed; conclusions instead depended on cross-sectional statistical analysis.

These sequences were also reported in another study, on yellow fever vaccine responses in identical twins.

The specimen was memory (CD45RO+) T cells sorted from blood. This TCR came from a woman between 18 and 29 years old in good health.

The CDR3 bases are TGTGCCATCAGTGAGAAGACAGGGAGCCCTTCACCCCTCCACTTT. It translates to CAISEKTGSPSPLHF. The rearrangement uses TRBV10-3 and TRBJ1-6, with 7 bases identical to TRBD1. The ends lost 2 bases at V and 9 bases at J; junction bases unmatched: 7. The CDR3 is 15 residues long. Germline-derived CDR1 and CDR2 are ENHRY and SYGVKD.